This TCR beta chain is drawn from a study of blood T cell repertoires in COVID-19. About the study: PBMCs, B-cell-depleted T cells, or T cells provided the cDNA or gDNA that made up the material.

As processed by the authors: Reference gene primer amplification gave estimated nucleated cell counts. Assay: immunoSEQ multiplex PCR; the TCRdb copy retains only in-frame clones and omits some. V, J and clone size are taken as reported in that table, and D and trimming were inferred from the DNA itself. Altogether nearly 110,000 clones are present, around 92% being singletons, with the ten largest covering approximately 4.9%. The V gene lost 5 bases and the J gene lost 6 bases, with 14 bases spanning the gap. Germline V gives CDR1 GTSNPN, CDR2 SVGIG (reference sequence). The CDR3 has 13 amino acids.

Sequencing input: peripheral blood. This sequence originates from a man aged 40-50 years with active or convalescent COVID-19. This chain uses TRBV30 with TRBJ1-5; the D gene is possibly TRBD1 (6 bases). The CDR3 bases are TGTGCCTGGTCCGGGGCAGGGGTTCAGCCCCAGCATTTT. This sequence encodes CAWSGAGVQPQHF. The entire variable domain, with the rest obtained from reference TRBV30 and TRBJ1-5, is as follows: SQTIHQWPATLVQPVGSPLSLECTVEGTSNPNLYWYRQAAGRGLQLLFYSVGIGQISSEVPQNLSASRPQDRQFILSSKKLLLSDSGFYLCAWSGAGVQPQHFGDGTRLSIL.